Ten or more counts support the clone carrying this TCR beta chain. Its antigen is unknown. Researchers took RNA transcripts and amplified the TCR beta CDR3 regions from them. First-round RT-PCR targeting the TCR CDR3 was performed with the HTBI primer set. TCRdb re-derived calls from the multiplex PCR reads in MiXCR, one entry per CDR3 protein. This sample has fewer than 450,000 distinct CDR3 sequences, with about a sixth found just once. This entry belongs to a study of T cells in Graves' hyperthyroidism and ophthalmopathy. This CDR3 has 15 amino acids. Trimming shortened V by 7 bases and J by 2 bases, and 15 bases separated the two germline ends. Whole-study findings and limits: Most clonotypes that expanded in the thyroid above 0.001 also showed up in blood. Ophthalmopathy stood apart from stable hyperthyroidism in a 13 V-J model.

The blood was taken when hyperthyroidism was first diagnosed, before any ophthalmopathy symptoms showed up. More than 9.5 ml fresh peripheral blood yielded the PBMCs. The genes are TRBV12-3 or TRBV12-4 and TRBJ1-3; D call uncertain. The TCR was taken from a woman aged 25-40 years with Graves' hyperthyroidism that later progressed to Graves' ophthalmopathy. The source material was blood. The CDR3 spells CASTAARPTGNTIYF. The CDR3 bases are TGTGCCAGCACCGCCGCCCGACCTACTGGAAACACCATATATTTT.